Included here is one TCR beta chain sequence, with context. Its antigen remains unknown. The sample has other DNA sequences that encode this CDR3 too. Treatment denoted: some 19 received Ad26.COV2.S at low or high dose, single or two shots; about 5 received placebo; per-sample allocation not given. On day 63 after the first injection, vaccine and placebo recipients gave samples. Repertoires were generated with immunoSEQ multiplex PCR, while TCRdb's copy carries only in-frame clones and drops some. The sample records about 350,000 clones, about 85% being singletons. These data are taken from a study of Ad26.COV2.S vaccination and SARS-CoV-2 variants. Study overall: In the COV1001 trial, the donor was in the Ad26.COV2.S arm. Broader study findings: The TCR breadth and depth analyses may have understated or missed part of the total T cell responses. Those who received vaccine or placebo ended up with similar non-spike TCR breadth.

The V gene's germline CDR1 is SGDLS and CDR2 YYNGEE. The length of the CDR3 is 14 residues. Trimming removed 4 bases from V and 2 bases from J; junction bases left unmatched: 5. The TCR was taken from a person between 18 and 65 years old who received the Ad26.COV2.S COVID-19 vaccine or a placebo. The chain joins TRBV9 to TRBJ1-1, with 7 bases lining up with TRBD1. This specimen was peripheral blood, taken in a trial of Ad26.COV2.S vaccine versus placebo. The CDR3 loop is CASSPTGVNTEAFF. CDR3 nucleotides: TGTGCCAGCAGCCCCACAGGGGTCAACACTGAAGCTTTCTTT.